Following are 12 T cell receptor beta chains from one sample sequenced in a study of post-analysis software for immune sequencing data (dated by TCRdb to 2013 to 2016). On the study overall, not on this receptor specifically: Patients showed significantly higher frequencies than controls for roughly five TRBV segments, among them TRBV5-6, TRBV5-1 and TRBV20-1.

No antigen has been identified for these receptors. The library relied on PCR. TCRdb shows the sequencer as Illumina HiSeq 2500. To reduce PCR and sequencing biases, unique molecular identifiers were built into the TCR beta cDNA libraries. TCRdb passed the public sequencing reads through fastp at Q25 and MiXCR, retaining productive beta sequences. Each entry is one CDR3 protein sequence, shown with its most common DNA and genes. This sample holds about 460,000 distinct CDR3 sequences; over 35% were observed only once. About 12% of the sample rests with the top ten. The sample was blood. These receptors originate from a girl aged 5 to 17 with multiple sclerosis.

The chain couples TRBV7-9 to TRBJ2-4, with TRBD1 as a possible D gene (6 bases). The J call could be wrong; TRBJ2-7 is a better fit for the DNA end. The CDR3 has 14 residues. Germline V gene lookup returns CDR1 SEHNR and CDR2 FQNEAQ (reference sequence). The CDR3 protein is CASSLDRGIHEQYF. The DNA for the CDR3 is TGTGCCAGCAGCTTAGATAGGGGGATCCACGAGCAGTACTTC.

The table lists this clonotype with many counts. V and J are TRBV6-5 and TRBJ1-2; D may be TRBD1 (5 bases). The CDR3 consists of 14 residues. Trimming cost V 6 bases and J 5 bases, with 16 bases left between them. Germline assignment: CDR1 MNHEY and CDR2 SVGAGI. The CDR3 DNA reads as TGTGCCAGCAGAGGTAGAAATGAGGGGTATGGCTACACCTTC. Protein: CASRGRNEGYGYTF.

This clonotype appeared a few times. The genes are TRBV7-3 and TRBJ2-3; D call uncertain. V was shortened by 3 bases and J by 8 bases, with 24 bases between the two germline ends. The V gene's germline CDR1 is SGHTA and CDR2 FQGTGA. The CDR3 is made up of 17 amino acids. CDR3 loop: CASSFRPVAAHPGTQYF. The CDR3 DNA sequence: TGTGCCAGCAGCTTTCGACCGGTCGCAGCACATCCCGGTACGCAGTATTTT.

The V and J genes are TRBV7-3 and TRBJ2-7; 9 nucleotides agree with TRBD1. The DNA end lines up better with TRBJ2-4; the J call may be wrong. The germline gives CDR1 SGHTA, CDR2 FQGTGA. The CDR3 runs 16 residues. CDR3 loop: CASSLKPTGGLDIQYF. The CDR3 DNA follows: TGTGCCAGCAGCCTAAAACCCACAGGGGGCCTGGACATTCAGTACTTC.

As to this clonotype: Relative to the germline gene, one junction end is altered; a read error may explain this. This chain connects TRBV12-3 or TRBV12-4 to TRBJ1-5; D is possibly TRBD1 (5 bases). This CDR3 has 14 amino acids. The CDR3 loop reads CAGSFWDYNQPQHF. The CDR3 DNA reads as TGTGCCGGCAGTTTTTGGGACTACAATCAGCCCCAGCATTTT.

This rearrangement joins TRBV20-1 to TRBJ2-5; 10 bases align to TRBD2. J gave up 5 bases and V 3 bases, and 9 bases lay outside the gene matches. In germline, CDR1 is DFQATT, CDR2 SNEGSKA (reference sequence). The length of the CDR3 is 15 residues. In DNA form, the CDR3 reads TGCAGTGCTAGTGGAGCGGGAGGGCCGATGGAGACCCAGTACTTC. Its translation is CSASGAGGPMETQYF.

The V gene is TRBV20-1, the J gene TRBJ2-1; the match to TRBD2 covers 8 bases. CDR3 size: 15 residues. The V and J ends lost 1 base and 2 bases, in that order; junction bases with no gene match: 4. Germline assignment: CDR1 DFQATT and CDR2 SNEGSKA (reference sequence). CDR3 nucleotides: TGCAGTGCTAGAGTACCCGGGAGGGCCTACAATGAGCAGTTCTTC. It is translated as CSARVPGRAYNEQFF.

This clonotype was seen more than once but under ten times. The chain recombines TRBV4-1 with TRBJ2-7; D gene uncertain. The CDR3 is made up of 14 amino acids. From germline, CDR1 is MGHRA and CDR2 YSYEKL. V lost 1 base, J lost 0 bases, and 7 bases lay in between. CDR3 residues: CASSQVTNSYEQYF. Written as DNA, the CDR3 is TGCGCCAGCAGCCAAGTAACCAACTCCTACGAGCAGTACTTC.

This chain joins TRBV5-1 and TRBJ2-7, with 8 bases lining up with TRBD2. Germline CDR1 is SGHRS and CDR2 is YFSETQ. The length of the CDR3 is 16 residues. The V and J ends lost 2 bases and 5 bases, in that order; junction bases with no gene match: 12. CDR3 in DNA: TGCGCCAGCAGCTTTACGGAGAGCGGGAGTCCCCACGAGCAGTACTTC. Its translation is CASSFTESGSPHEQYF.

The V gene is TRBV12-3 or TRBV12-4, the J gene TRBJ1-4; D unresolved. The CDR3 has 12 amino acids. The germline V and J ends were trimmed by 8 bases and 3 bases, with 7 bases remaining between them. The CDR3 nucleotides read TGTGCCAGCCTCGGACCTAATGAAAAACTGTTTTTT. As protein: CASLGPNEKLFF.

This clonotype was counted at least ten times. The chain uses TRBV12-5 and TRBJ1-2; D not resolved. Germline assignment: CDR1 LGHNT and CDR2 FRNRAP. The CDR3 covers 12 residues. The ends were cut back, 6 bases at V and 5 bases at J, with 10 bases in the middle. The chain's CDR3 is CASGQDEYGYTF. CDR3 nucleotides: TGTGCTAGTGGCCAAGACGAGTATGGCTACACCTTC.

The genes are TRBV5-1 and TRBJ2-3, with D possibly TRBD2 on 5 matching bases. This CDR3 contains 17 residues. Germline loops: CDR1 SGHRS, CDR2 YFSETQ. Trimming shortened V by 1 base and J by 2 bases, and 17 bases separated the two germline ends. The CDR3 DNA reads TGCGCCAGCAGCTTGTTACCGCTAGCAGGTTTCACAGATACGCAGTATTTT. Encoded protein: CASSLLPLAGFTDTQYF.